These 2 T cell receptor beta chains were sequenced from one sample in a study of blood T cell repertoires in COVID-19. The assay was immunoSEQ multiplex PCR, and TCRdb's table has in-frame clones only and misses some. This table has 250,000 to 350,000 clones, about nine tenths appearing once. The sequenced sample was peripheral blood. Source of these receptors: a woman between 25 and 40 years old with COVID-19, enrolled during active disease.

The chain is built from TRBV10-3 and TRBJ2-6; the match to TRBD2 covers 9 bases. Looked up from germline, CDR1 is ENHRY and CDR2 is SYGVKD. Trimming at V came to 5 bases and at J to 0 bases, leaving 5 bases not matched to a gene. The CDR3 extends over 17 amino acids. The CDR3 region is CAISRAGGASGANVLTF. DNA of the CDR3: TGTGCCATCAGTCGAGCGGGAGGTGCCTCTGGGGCCAACGTCCTGACTTTC.

The V and J genes are TRBV7-2 and TRBJ1-2; possibly TRBD1 for D (5 bases). CDR1 and CDR2 (germline): SGHTA, FQGNSA. The ends were cut back, 3 bases at V and 7 bases at J, with 21 bases in the middle. The CDR3 loop spans 16 amino acids. CDR3 protein: CASSFIGRGQIGGYTF. The CDR3 nucleotides are TGTGCCAGCAGCTTCATCGGGAGGGGCCAGATTGGTGGCTACACCTTC.